These 22 T cell receptor beta chains were all obtained from the same sample, sequenced in a study of shared T cell receptors in the human thymus. Repertoires were generated with immunoSEQ multiplex PCR, while TCRdb's copy carries only in-frame clones and drops some. The table has about 380,000 clones, 95% seen once; the top ten hold approximately 0.018%. The sample consisted of thymocytes. These receptors originate from a human donor.

The chain uses TRBV7-2 and TRBJ2-3; 16 nucleotides line up with TRBD2. The CDR3 spans 18 residues. Trimming took 2 bases from V and 7 from J; bases not matched to a gene: 9. CDR1 and CDR2 (germline): SGHTA, FQGNSA. The CDR3 is CASSLSSGTSGRAHTQYF. The CDR3 DNA follows: TGTGCCAGCAGCTTAAGCTCCGGGACTAGCGGGAGGGCACATACGCAGTATTTT. The full variable domain, completed using reference TRBV7-2 and TRBJ2-3, is GAGVSQSPSNKVTEKGKDVELRCDPISGHTALYWYRQSLGQGLEFLIYFQGNSAPDKSGLPSDRFSAERTGGSVSTLTIQRTQQEDSAVYLCASSLSSGTSGRAHTQYFGPGTRLTVL.

The rearrangement joins TRBV5-4 to TRBJ2-3; D not certain. The CDR3 consists of 11 residues. V lost 3 bases and J 2 bases, leaving 1 base between the germline ends. CDR1 is SGHNT, CDR2 YYREEE, per germline (reference sequence). This CDR3 reads CASSSTDTQYF. The CDR3 DNA reads as TGTGCCAGCAGCTCCACAGATACGCAGTATTTT.

The J gene is TRBJ1-2, the V gene TRBV14; TRBD1 matches 7 bases. Germline values: CDR1 SGHDN, CDR2 FVKESK. The CDR3 is 17 residues long. With V trimmed by 3 bases and J by 5 bases, 15 bases remained unmatched. The chain's CDR3 is CASSHQLEDRTFYGYTF. In nucleotides, the CDR3 is TGTGCCAGCAGCCACCAGTTGGAGGACAGGACTTTTTATGGCTACACCTTC. Together with reference TRBV14 and TRBJ1-2, the CDR3 gives the full variable domain: EAGVTQFPSHSVIEKGQTVTLRCDPISGHDNLYWYRRVMGKEIKFLLHFVKESKQDESGMPNNRFLAERTGGTYSTLKVQPAELEDSGVYFCASSHQLEDRTFYGYTFGSGTRLTVV.

As DNA, the CDR3 is TGTGCCAGCAGCCACACCACAGCAAGCCGCAATGAGCAGTTCTTC. It codes for CASSHTTASRNEQFF. The V and J genes are TRBV16 and TRBJ2-1; D is uncertain. Germline V lookup: CDR1 KGHSY, CDR2 FQNENV. The CDR3 contains 15 residues. Trimming stripped 3 bases from V and 6 bases from J, with 15 bases between. Drawing the rest from reference TRBV16 and TRBJ2-1, the complete variable domain is GEEVAQTPKHLVRGEGQKAKLYCAPIKGHSYVFWYQQVLKNEFKFLISFQNENVFDETGMPKERFSAKCLPNSPCSLEIQATKLEDSAVYFCASSHTTASRNEQFFGPGTRLTVL.

The chain is built from TRBV27 and TRBJ2-3, with D unresolved. V lost 4 bases, J lost 0 bases, and 5 bases lay in between. CDR1 and CDR2 (germline): MNHEY, SMNVEV (reference sequence). The CDR3 covers 13 residues. The CDR3 loop is CASSWRSTDTQYF. CDR3 in DNA: TGTGCCAGCAGTTGGCGTAGCACAGATACGCAGTATTTT.

This chain uses TRBV10-3 with TRBJ2-1; D remains unclear. Germline V gives CDR1 ENHRY, CDR2 SYGVKD. This CDR3 is built from 16 residues. Deletions cut 3 bases from V and 3 bases from J, with 15 bases between. CDR3 nucleotides: TGTGCCATCAGTGATGTCTGGGTTCTCAGCTACAATGAGCAGTTCTTC. Translating it yields CAISDVWVLSYNEQFF.

The gene calls are TRBV4-1 and TRBJ2-4, with 8 bases fitting TRBD2. Germline CDR1 MGHRA, CDR2 YSYEKL. Losses at the gene ends were 4 bases for V and 0 bases for J; bases not matched to a gene: 20. CDR3 size: 21 residues. The CDR3 nucleotides are TGCGCCAGCAGCCCCCGCGATAGCGGGACTAGTGCTACTCTAGCCAAAAACATTCAGTACTTC. Its translation is CASSPRDSGTSATLAKNIQYF.

This clone has more than one count but fewer than ten. This chain joins TRBV28 and TRBJ1-3; 7 positions agree with TRBD1. J gave up 4 bases and V 2 bases, and 8 bases lay outside the gene matches. Germline V gives CDR1 MDHEN, CDR2 SYDVKM. The CDR3 is 16 residues long. The CDR3 loop is CASSLPDRVQGNTIYF. CDR3 bases: TGTGCCAGCAGTTTACCAGACAGGGTGCAAGGAAACACCATATATTTT.

The V and J genes are TRBV9 and TRBJ2-7, with D possibly called TRBD1 or TRBD2 (5 bases each). Between the trimmed V and J ends, which lost 0 bases and 1 base, there was a span of 11 bases. Germline lookup yields CDR1 SGDLS and CDR2 YYNGEE. This CDR3 has 15 residues. This CDR3 reads CASSVAWGFSYEQYF. The DNA for the CDR3 is TGTGCCAGCAGCGTAGCCTGGGGGTTTTCCTACGAGCAGTACTTC.

This chain uses TRBV27 with TRBJ1-2; D is perhaps TRBD1 (6 bases). Trimming removed 8 bases from V and 4 bases from J, with 32 bases in between. The germline gives CDR1 MNHEY, CDR2 SMNVEV (reference sequence). This CDR3 comprises 19 residues. As DNA, the CDR3 is TGTGCCAGCGGCTATCCCCGGGGGGGGCCCTACTCCAGTTTCTATGGCTACACCTTC. It encodes CASGYPRGGPYSSFYGYTF.

The CDR3 sequence: CASSPDRGQFQPQHF. As DNA, the CDR3 is TGTGCCAGCAGTCCCGACAGGGGGCAATTTCAGCCCCAGCATTTT. V is TRBV28 and J is TRBJ1-5; 10 nucleotides match TRBD1. The germline gives CDR1 MDHEN, CDR2 SYDVKM. With V trimmed by 5 bases and J by 6 bases, 7 bases remained unmatched. This CDR3 is built from 15 residues.

This clone showed up just a few times. Written as DNA, the CDR3 is TGTGCCAGTAGTAGGGAAGAGACCCAGTACTTC. This encodes CASSREETQYF. The chain has TRBV19 and TRBJ2-5, with D uncertain. CDR3 length: 11 amino acids. Per germline, CDR1 LNHDA and CDR2 SQIVND (reference sequence). Trimming shortened V by 4 bases and J by 3 bases, and 3 bases separated the two germline ends.

V is TRBV28 and J is TRBJ2-7; TRBD1 is a possible D gene (5 bases). Germline V lookup: CDR1 MDHEN, CDR2 SYDVKM. This CDR3 has 15 residues. Trimming removed 1 base at V and 0 bases at J, with 10 bases between. The CDR3: CASSLSQGTSYEQYF. CDR3 bases: TGTGCCAGCAGTTTATCTCAGGGAACCTCCTACGAGCAGTACTTC.

The chain joins TRBV19 to TRBJ2-1, with D perhaps matching TRBD1 (6 bases). The CDR3 has 13 amino acids. V was shortened by 4 bases and J by 10 bases, with 14 bases between the two germline ends. In germline, CDR1 is LNHDA, CDR2 SQIVND (reference sequence). CDR3 bases: TGTGCCAGTAGTAGTGGGGGCCAAGGGGAGCAGTTCTTC. This sequence encodes CASSSGGQGEQFF.

This chain joins TRBV19 and TRBJ2-3; the match to TRBD2 covers 11 bases. The CDR3 is made up of 17 amino acids. Losses at the gene ends were 5 bases for V and 5 bases for J; bases not matched to a gene: 12. The V gene's germline CDR1 is LNHDA and CDR2 SQIVND (reference sequence). The chain's CDR3 is CASSSIAGGPAGDTQYF. In DNA form, the CDR3 reads TGTGCCAGTAGTTCTATAGCGGGAGGGCCGGCGGGAGATACGCAGTATTTT.

This clone appeared a few times. J is TRBJ1-2 and V is TRBV5-1; D may be TRBD1 (6 bases). V was pared by 0 bases and J by 4 bases, with 7 bases between. CDR1 is SGHRS, CDR2 YFSETQ, per germline. CDR3 length equals 13 residues. The CDR3 coding sequence is TGCGCCAGCAGCTTGGAACAGGGCTATGGCTACACCTTC. Translation gives CASSLEQGYGYTF.

Worth noting for this clone: The sample carries other DNA sequences with the same CDR3. The chain employs TRBV18 and TRBJ1-1; D uncertain. The CDR3 runs to 11 residues. CDR1 KGHSH and CDR2 LQKENI come from the germline V gene. V lost 2 bases and J 5 bases, leaving 3 bases between the germline ends. CDR3 in DNA: TGTGCCAGCTCACCAGGTACTGAAGCTTTCTTT. This codes for CASSPGTEAFF.

The V gene is TRBV7-6, the J gene TRBJ2-1, with D perhaps TRBD2 (6 bases). Trimming cost V 1 base and J 4 bases, with 17 bases left between them. Germline V gene data show CDR1 as SGHVS and CDR2 as FNYEAQ. The CDR3 has 17 amino acids. The CDR3, as DNA: TGTGCCAGCAGCTTAGAAGGGGCGGGATCCTCGTACAATGAGCAGTTCTTC. Translating gives CASSLEGAGSSYNEQFF.

This clone was seen just once. CDR3: CASSLTSKTDTQYF. In nucleotides, the CDR3 is TGTGCCAGCAGCCTGACTAGCAAAACAGATACGCAGTATTTT. The rearrangement links TRBV2 to TRBJ2-3, with TRBD2 identical over 7 bases. The CDR3 has 14 amino acids. CDR1 is SNHLY, CDR2 FYNNEI, per germline. J lost 3 bases, V lost 6 bases, and 6 bases had no gene match.

In its sample, this clone was seen once. The chain links TRBV27 to TRBJ2-3; D might be TRBD2 (5 bases). CDR3 length: 15 residues. Trimming pared 0 bases from V and 6 bases from J, leaving 13 bases between. Germline V gives CDR1 MNHEY, CDR2 SMNVEV (reference sequence). The CDR3 protein is CASSLSPGESDTQYF. The CDR3 DNA reads as TGTGCCAGCAGTTTATCGCCCGGGGAGAGCGATACGCAGTATTTT.

CDR3 amino acids: CAIRLTGPNTEAFF. Here the CDR3 DNA reads TGTGCCATCAGGCTCACAGGGCCGAACACTGAAGCTTTCTTT. The V call is TRBV10-3, the J call TRBJ1-1, with D maybe TRBD1 (6 bases). The CDR3 consists of 14 residues. Germline loops: CDR1 ENHRY, CDR2 SYGVKD. The V and J ends lost 6 bases and 1 base respectively, with 12 bases between them.

V usage is TRBV4-3 and J usage is TRBJ1-2; D gene unclear. CDR1 is LGHNA, CDR2 YSLEER, per germline. The ends were cut back, 4 bases at V and 5 bases at J, with 14 bases in the middle. The CDR3 has 14 amino acids. CDR3 sequence (DNA): TGCGCCAGCAGCCCAAACATATGGTGGTATGGCTACACCTTC. Translation gives CASSPNIWWYGYTF.